These 28 T cell receptor beta chains were all obtained from the same sample, sequenced in a study of blood T cells in healthy people across ages. A second PCR of 7 to 11 cycles used a sample-barcoded 5' primer and a J-beta primer mix. TCRdb processed the 5' RACE reads anew with MiXCR; each CDR3 protein has one entry. The table lists fewer than 700,000 distinct CDR3 sequences, 40% to 45% of them singletons. Sequencing was done on a sample of blood. The receptors originated from a man at least 80 years old in good health.

Ten or more counts support this clonotype. The gene calls are TRBV6-2 or TRBV6-3 and TRBJ2-5, with a weak D call TRBD2 (5 bases). CDR1 and CDR2 (germline): MNHEY, SVGEGT. V shed 5 bases and J shed 4 bases, with 14 bases lying between them. The CDR3 contains 14 residues. Here the CDR3 DNA reads TGTGCCAGCAGTCAACTAGTGATTGGAGAGACCCAGTACTTC. As protein: CASSQLVIGETQYF.

This clonotype is a singleton in its sample. The CDR3 DNA reads as TGTGCCAGCAGCGTATGGAGGGGTGACTATGGCTACACCTTC. Translating it yields CASSVWRGDYGYTF. The chain has TRBV12-3 or TRBV12-4 and TRBJ1-2; D might be TRBD1 (5 bases). V was shortened by 6 bases and J by 3 bases, with 14 bases between the two germline ends. This CDR3 has 14 residues.

This clonotype was observed many times. The chain combines TRBV12-3 or TRBV12-4 with TRBJ2-2; D could derive from TRBD1 or TRBD2 (5 bases each). The CDR3 is 13 amino acids. Trimming stripped 11 bases from V and 1 base from J, with 11 bases between. In nucleotides, the CDR3 is TGTGCCGGACGGGGCCGGAACACCGGGGAGCTGTTTTTT. Amino acid sequence: CAGRGRNTGELFF.

This chain uses TRBV7-2 with TRBJ2-7; tentatively, D is TRBD2 (6 bases). Trimming cost V 6 bases and J 7 bases, with 19 bases left between them. CDR1 SGHTA and CDR2 FQGNSA come from the germline V gene. The CDR3 runs to 14 residues. As DNA, the CDR3 is TGTGCCAGCAGTAGGGCGGGACGATACAATGAGCAGTACTTC. Translated: CASSRAGRYNEQYF. Complete variable domain (other parts from reference TRBV7-2 and TRBJ2-7): GAGVSQSPSNKVTEKGKDVELRCDPISGHTALYWYRQSLGQGLEFLIYFQGNSAPDKSGLPSDRFSAERTGGSVSTLTIQRTQQEDSAVYLCASSRAGRYNEQYFGPGTRLTVT.

The sample holds a few counts of this clonotype. CDR3 bases: TGTGCCAGCAGTTTACAGGACCTCTTAGCCAAAAACATTCAGTACTTC. Protein: CASSLQDLLAKNIQYF. This chain connects TRBV28 to TRBJ2-4; unclear D gene. V lost 2 bases and J lost 0, with 11 bases in between. Germline lookup yields CDR1 MDHEN and CDR2 SYDVKM. The CDR3 sequence is 16 residues long.

V usage is TRBV10-3 and J usage is TRBJ2-1, with 8 bases fitting TRBD1. The CDR3 loop spans 15 amino acids. The junction had 6 bases not matched to a gene; V was cut back by 8 bases and J by 0 bases. The germline CDR1 and CDR2 sequences are ENHRY and SYGVKD. CDR3 in amino acids: CAISPGTGSYNEQFF. The CDR3 nucleotides are TGTGCCATCTCCCCCGGGACAGGCTCCTACAATGAGCAGTTCTTC.

This rearrangement joins TRBV6-2 or TRBV6-3 to TRBJ2-4; D remains ambiguous. The end of the DNA is better explained by TRBJ2-7, so the J call may be wrong. The germline CDR1 and CDR2 sequences are MNHEY and SVGEGT. The CDR3 contains 12 residues. The CDR3 spells CASSYDSCEQYF. DNA for the CDR3: TGTGCCAGCAGTTACGATAGCTGCGAGCAGTACTTC.

The rearrangement links TRBV30 to TRBJ1-2; D perhaps matches TRBD1 (5 bases). The CDR3 has 15 amino acids. V was cut by 4 bases and J by 0 bases, with 15 bases left in between. Germline values: CDR1 GTSNPN, CDR2 SVGIG (reference sequence). The CDR3 nucleotides read TGTGCCTGGAATAAAGTGGACACGGCTAACTATGGCTACACCTTC. It codes for CAWNKVDTANYGYTF.

This clonotype was seen more than once but under ten times. This rearrangement joins TRBV24-1 to TRBJ2-5; 9 positions agree with TRBD2. Germline CDR1 and CDR2: KGHDR and SFDVKD. With 3 bases clipped from V and 5 bases from J, the junction kept 3 bases outside the gene matches. The CDR3 totals 14 residues. The CDR3 loop is CATSDGTSWETQYF. DNA for the CDR3: TGTGCCACCAGTGATGGGACTAGCTGGGAGACCCAGTACTTC.

This clonotype showed up many times. The genes are TRBV7-6 and TRBJ1-6; 9 nucleotides agree with TRBD1. V lost 7 bases, J lost 9 bases, and 7 bases stayed unmatched. The germline V gene encodes CDR1 SGHVS and CDR2 FNYEAQ. The CDR3 extends over 14 amino acids. The CDR3 here is CASTLGQGSSPLHF. DNA of the CDR3: TGTGCCAGCACCCTCGGACAGGGGAGTTCACCCCTCCACTTT. Filled out from reference TRBV7-6 and TRBJ1-6, the complete variable domain reads GAGVSQSPRYKVTKRGQDVALRCDPISGHVSLYWYRQALGQGPEFLTYFNYEAQQDKSGLPNDRFSAERPEGSISTLTIQRTEQRDSAMYRCASTLGQGSSPLHFGNGTRLTVT.

This clonotype has a handful of counts. The chain employs TRBV7-8 and TRBJ1-2; a weak D match, TRBD1 (5 bases). Germline-derived CDR1 and CDR2 are SGHVS and FQNEAQ. The V gene lost 6 bases and the J gene lost 4 bases, with 15 bases spanning the gap. The CDR3 spans 14 residues. CDR3 nucleotides: TGTGCCAGCAGACGGGCAGGGCTGTTCTATGGCTACACCTTC. Amino acids: CASRRAGLFYGYTF.

The chain carries TRBV5-1 and TRBJ2-1; D is possibly TRBD2 (5 bases). CDR1 SGHRS and CDR2 YFSETQ come from the germline V gene. V was pared by 10 bases and J by 0 bases, with 20 bases between. The CDR3 is 16 amino acids. CDR3 loop: CAGTPEGRSSYNEQFF. In nucleotides, the CDR3 is TGCGCCGGCACCCCAGAGGGCAGAAGCTCCTACAATGAGCAGTTCTTC.

J is TRBJ2-3 and V is TRBV5-1, with 9 bases fitting TRBD2. The trim removed 2 bases at V and 2 bases at J, leaving 6 bases unmatched. The CDR3 length is 16 residues. CDR1 and CDR2 from the germline V gene are SGHRS and YFSETQ. This chain's CDR3 is CASSFVAGDSTDTQYF. In nucleotides, the CDR3 is TGCGCCAGCAGCTTCGTAGCGGGGGATTCCACAGATACGCAGTATTTT.

This clonotype was seen a few times. In nucleotides, the CDR3 is TGCGCCAGCAGCCTTGAGTTGGCCCCAAGCACAGATACGCAGTATTTT. This sequence encodes CASSLELAPSTDTQYF. V gene TRBV4-3 combines with J gene TRBJ2-3; D unresolved. Germline V gives CDR1 LGHNA, CDR2 YSLEER. The germline V and J ends were trimmed by 4 bases and 0 bases, with 14 bases remaining between them. CDR3 length: 16 amino acids.

Regarding this clonotype: It may be a read error: a sequence one base away is much more abundant. The chain links TRBV20-1 to TRBJ2-7, with 10 bases aligning to TRBD2. The CDR3 totals 15 residues. Trimming at V came to 4 bases and at J to 4 bases, leaving 10 bases not matched to a gene. Looked up from germline, CDR1 is DFQATT and CDR2 is SNEGSKA (reference sequence). The CDR3 DNA reads TGCAGTGCTACCCACAGCGGGGGGGGAGGATACGAGCAGTACTTC. As protein: CSATHSGGGGYEQYF.

This clonotype was recorded only once. The gene calls are TRBV7-9 and TRBJ1-6, with a possible D match to TRBD1 (5 bases). V was cut by 8 bases and J by 5 bases, with 16 bases left in between. Per germline, CDR1 SEHNR and CDR2 FQNEAQ (reference sequence). This CDR3 is 15 amino acids long. Here the CDR3 reads CASVRGREDNSPLHF. CDR3 nucleotides: TGTGCCAGCGTTAGAGGCAGGGAGGATAATTCACCCCTCCACTTT.

The J gene is TRBJ2-5, the V gene TRBV9; perhaps TRBD2 as D (6 bases). V lost 3 bases and J lost 4, with 13 bases in between. Germline V gene sequence: CDR1 SGDLS, CDR2 YYNGEE. The CDR3 runs to 14 residues. CDR3 DNA sequence: TGTGCCAGCAGCGACCTTGGCGGGGTAGAGACCCAGTACTTC. Its translation: CASSDLGGVETQYF.

The chain uses TRBV4-2 and TRBJ2-2; 7 nucleotides line up with TRBD2. J lost 8 bases, V lost 2 bases, and 14 bases had no gene match. This CDR3 is 17 amino acids long. CDR1 and CDR2 from the germline V gene are LGHNA and YNFKEQ. CDR3: CASSQIWTGGGTGELFF. DNA of the CDR3: TGTGCCAGCAGCCAAATCTGGACGGGAGGAGGGACGGGGGAGCTGTTTTTT.

This clonotype showed up just a few times. The chain is built from TRBV5-6 and TRBJ2-6; no definite D call. V lost 0 bases and J 4 bases, leaving 14 bases between the germline ends. CDR3 size: 17 residues. Germline V gene lookup returns CDR1 SGHDT and CDR2 YYEEEE. This CDR3 is CASSLGYAGVGANVLTF. Here the CDR3 DNA reads TGTGCCAGCAGCTTGGGCTACGCTGGGGTCGGGGCCAACGTCCTGACTTTC. The whole variable domain, filled in from reference TRBV5-6 and TRBJ2-6, reads DAGVTQSPTHLIKTRGQQVTLRCSPKSGHDTVSWYQQALGQGPQFIFQYYEEEERQRGNFPDRFSGHQFPNYSSELNVNALLLGDSALYLCASSLGYAGVGANVLTFGAGSRLTVL.

Only a few counts were recorded for this clonotype. The gene calls are TRBV4-3 and TRBJ2-3, with TRBD2 matching over 9 bases. Germline V CDR1 and CDR2: LGHNA, YSLEER. V lost 3 bases to trimming and J lost 5 bases; unmatched junction nucleotides: 6. CDR3 length: 15 residues. The CDR3 spells CASSQLAGEGDTQYF. Here the CDR3 DNA reads TGCGCCAGCAGCCAGTTAGCGGGAGAAGGAGATACGCAGTATTTT.

About this clonotype: A much bigger clone sits one base away, suggesting this may be a read error. This rearrangement joins TRBV29-1 to TRBJ2-1; D is possibly TRBD2 (7 bases). Germline CDR1 is SQVTM and CDR2 is ANQGSEA. The CDR3 has 21 amino acids. The CDR3 coding sequence is TGCAGCGTTAGAAGGAGTGAGGTGTTGGGGGGGATAAGGGGGTCCTGCAATGAGCAGTTCTTC. Encoded protein: CSVRRSEVLGGIRGSCNEQFF.

This chain connects TRBV18 to TRBJ2-1; D unclear. This CDR3 spans 13 amino acids. Looked up from germline, CDR1 is KGHSH and CDR2 is LQKENI. Trimming left V 6 bases short and J 0 bases short, with 6 bases between. CDR3 protein: CASSRASYNEQFF. In DNA, the CDR3 is TGTGCCAGCTCTCGGGCCTCCTACAATGAGCAGTTCTTC.

Only a few counts were recorded for this clonotype. The rearrangement links TRBV25-1 to TRBJ1-2; 11 bases are shared with TRBD1. V was pared by 6 bases and J by 4 bases, with 4 bases of the junction left unmatched. The CDR3 runs to 14 residues. Germline CDR1 reads MGHDK; CDR2 reads SYGVNS. Here the CDR3 reads CASRGTGGSYGYTF. In nucleotides, the CDR3 is TGTGCCAGCAGGGGGACAGGGGGTTCCTATGGCTACACCTTC.

This chain joins TRBV3-1 and TRBJ2-5, with TRBD2 identical over 8 bases. The CDR3 length is 16 residues. The junction had 6 bases not matched to a gene; V was cut back by 0 bases and J by 3 bases. Looked up from germline, CDR1 is LGHDT and CDR2 is YNNKEL (reference sequence). In DNA form, the CDR3 reads TGTGCCAGCAGCCAAGATCTAGGGACTAGAAAAGAGACCCAGTACTTC. Translating gives CASSQDLGTRKETQYF.

Details on this clonotype: The junction does not match germline at one end; this may be a read error. The rearrangement joins TRBV28 to TRBJ1-6, with D unresolved. Germline V gene lookup returns CDR1 MDHEN and CDR2 SYDVKM. The CDR3 has 15 residues. The DNA of the CDR3 is TGTGCCAGCAGTTTTATCGGGAACTATAGTTCACCCCTCCACTTT. Amino acid sequence: CASSFIGNYSSPLHF.

This clonotype was observed many times. This chain links TRBV6-4 with TRBJ2-2, with 7 bases that match TRBD1. In germline, CDR1 is MRHNA, CDR2 SNTAGT. The CDR3 covers 15 residues. The trim removed 3 bases at V and 4 bases at J, leaving 5 bases unmatched. CDR3 DNA: TGTGCCAGCAGTGATATTTCAGGGGGCACCGGGGAGCTGTTTTTT. The encoded protein is CASSDISGGTGELFF.

This clonotype was counted between two and nine times. This may be a read error: a much more frequent sequence differs by one nucleotide. The chain joins TRBV12-3 or TRBV12-4 to TRBJ2-5; 11 bases agree with TRBD2. With 4 bases clipped from V and 11 bases from J, the junction kept 12 bases outside the gene matches. This CDR3 spans 15 amino acids. The DNA for the CDR3 is TGTGCCAGCAGTTCACCTAGCGGGGGGATCGATGAGCAGTACTTC. Translation gives CASSSPSGGIDEQYF.

This clonotype appeared a single time. The V call is TRBV7-2, the J call TRBJ1-1, with D possibly being TRBD1 (5 bases). The CDR3 contains 15 residues. Trimming removed 6 bases at V and 1 base at J, with 15 bases between. Germline assignment: CDR1 SGHTA and CDR2 FQGNSA. CDR3 protein: CASSSAGTANTEAFF. Written as DNA, the CDR3 is TGTGCCAGCAGTTCTGCCGGGACGGCGAACACTGAAGCTTTCTTT. The entire variable domain, with the rest obtained from reference TRBV7-2 and TRBJ1-1, is as follows: GAGVSQSPSNKVTEKGKDVELRCDPISGHTALYWYRQSLGQGLEFLIYFQGNSAPDKSGLPSDRFSAERTGGSVSTLTIQRTQQEDSAVYLCASSSAGTANTEAFFGQGTRLTVV.